Reported below is one T cell receptor (beta chain). There are 12 residues in the CDR3. V was pared by 5 bases and J by 6 bases, with 8 bases between. The V gene's germline CDR1 is SEHNR and CDR2 FQNEAQ (reference sequence). These data originate in a study of neoadjuvant anti-PD-1 for oral cavity cancer. Clones were read by immunoSEQ multiplex PCR, and TCRdb kept only the in-frame ones, dropping some. Of more than 10,000 clones in the sample, 70% to 75% were seen once. The time point here: after neoadjuvant nivolumab, at surgical resection. The material sequenced was PBMCs, taken after nivolumab (anti-PD-1) treatment. V and J are TRBV7-9 and TRBJ2-1; possible D gene TRBD1, 5 bases. The TCR comes from a person aged 35-79 years with oral cavity squamous cell carcinoma. CDR3 residues: CASSTDSNEQFF. The CDR3 bases are TGTGCCAGCAGCACTGACAGCAATGAGCAGTTCTTC. The full variable domain, with the rest looked up from reference TRBV7-9 and TRBJ2-1, is DTGVSQNPRHKITKRGQNVTFRCDPISEHNRLYWYRQTLGQGPEFLTYFQNEAQLEKSRLLSDRFSAERPKGSFSTLEIQRTEQGDSAMYLCASSTDSNEQFFGPGTRLTVL.